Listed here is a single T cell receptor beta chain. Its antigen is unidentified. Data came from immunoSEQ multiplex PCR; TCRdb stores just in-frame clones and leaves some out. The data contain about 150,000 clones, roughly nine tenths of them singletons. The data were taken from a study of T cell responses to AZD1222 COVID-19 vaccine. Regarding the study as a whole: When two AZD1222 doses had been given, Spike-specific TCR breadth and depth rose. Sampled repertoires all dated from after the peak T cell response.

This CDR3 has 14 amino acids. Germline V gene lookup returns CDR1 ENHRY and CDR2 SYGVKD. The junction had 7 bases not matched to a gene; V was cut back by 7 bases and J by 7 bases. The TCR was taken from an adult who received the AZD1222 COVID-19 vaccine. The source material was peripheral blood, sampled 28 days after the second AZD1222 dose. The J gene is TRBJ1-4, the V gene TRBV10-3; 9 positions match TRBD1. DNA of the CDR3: TGTGCCATCACTAGAGGACAGGGGTTTGAAAAACTGTTTTTT. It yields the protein CAITRGQGFEKLFF.